Listed below are T cell receptor beta chains from one sample, sequenced in a study of long-term antiretroviral therapy in people with HIV. The protocol was immunoSEQ multiplex PCR, while the TCRdb copy is restricted to in-frame clones and leaves out a portion. The sample contains roughly 12,000 clones, roughly 80% of which appear only once. The material sequenced was unsorted PBMCs, taken 0.8 years before starting antiretroviral therapy. The receptor set was obtained from a woman between 35 and 50 years old with HIV. The CDR3 runs from the conserved cysteine through the conserved F or W. The D gene is left open where the match is weak. Clone size, where shown, is once, few, many, or a class for clones that have expanded.

clone size: NA; J gene: TRBJ2-1; D gene: TRBD2; V gene: TRBV29-1; CDR3 protein: CSVGAVAGGPLGNEQFF; CDR3 DNA: TGCAGCGTTGGGGCGGTAGCGGGAGGGCCGTTAGGCAATGAGCAGTTCTTC
clone size: once; J gene: TRBJ2-1; D gene: NA; V gene: TRBV18; CDR3 protein: CASSPFTGSSYNEQFF; CDR3 DNA: TGTGCCAGCTCACCTTTTACAGGGAGCTCCTACAATGAGCAGTTCTTC
clone size: NA; J gene: TRBJ2-7; D gene: NA; V gene: TRBV5-1; CDR3 protein: CASSPEGFSYEQYF; CDR3 DNA: TGCGCCAGCAGCCCCGAAGGATTCTCCTACGAGCAGTACTTC
clone size: once; J gene: TRBJ2-1; D gene: NA; V gene: TRBV2; CDR3 protein: CASSGLLGGEHNEQFF; CDR3 DNA: TGTGCCAGCAGTGGGCTTCTAGGGGGAGAGCACAATGAGCAGTTCTTC
clone size: few; J gene: TRBJ2-7; D gene: NA; V gene: TRBV6-5; CDR3 protein: CASSSGPTPLEQYF; CDR3 DNA: TGTGCCAGCAGTTCTGGCCCTACTCCGCTCGAGCAGTACTTC
clone size: NA; J gene: TRBJ2-2; D gene: NA; V gene: TRBV6-6; CDR3 protein: CASSYLTVNTGELFF; CDR3 DNA: TGTGCCAGCAGTTACTTGACAGTGAACACCGGGGAGCTGTTTTTT
clone size: few; J gene: TRBJ2-7; D gene: TRBD2; V gene: TRBV27; CDR3 protein: CASSFRTRVHEQYF; CDR3 DNA: TGTGCCAGCAGTTTCAGGACTAGGGTCCACGAGCAGTACTTC
clone size: once; J gene: TRBJ2-7; D gene: NA; V gene: TRBV5-1; CDR3 protein: CASSLGTYEQYF; CDR3 DNA: TGCGCCAGCAGCTTGGGGACCTACGAGCAGTACTTC
clone size: NA; J gene: TRBJ2-7; D gene: NA; V gene: TRBV16; CDR3 protein: CASRLRRTSYEQYF; CDR3 DNA: TGTGCCAGCAGACTCAGGCGAACCTCCTACGAGCAGTACTTC
clone size: NA; J gene: TRBJ2-2; D gene: TRBD2; V gene: TRBV2; CDR3 protein: CASSWRGDTGELFF; CDR3 DNA: TGTGCCAGCAGTTGGCGGGGGGACACCGGGGAGCTGTTTTTT
clone size: NA; J gene: TRBJ1-2; D gene: TRBD1; V gene: TRBV28; CDR3 protein: CASSSGQGYGYTF; CDR3 DNA: TGTGCCAGCAGTTCGGGACAGGGTTATGGCTACACCTTC
clone size: NA; J gene: TRBJ2-1; D gene: TRBD2; V gene: TRBV19; CDR3 protein: CASSKFHDGLAGVNEQFF; CDR3 DNA: TGTGCCAGTAGTAAATTCCACGACGGACTAGCGGGAGTGAATGAGCAGTTCTTC
clone size: NA; J gene: TRBJ2-7; D gene: NA; V gene: TRBV28; CDR3 protein: CASRGRHLSYEQYF; CDR3 DNA: TGTGCCAGCAGGGGCAGGCACCTCTCCTACGAGCAGTACTTC
clone size: NA; J gene: TRBJ1-1; D gene: TRBD1; V gene: TRBV7-2; CDR3 protein: CASSSRGQTEAFF; CDR3 DNA: TGTGCCAGCAGCTCCAGGGGGCAGACTGAAGCTTTCTTT
clone size: NA; J gene: TRBJ2-1; D gene: NA; V gene: TRBV14; CDR3 protein: CASSQERRRQFF; CDR3 DNA: TGTGCCAGCAGCCAAGAAAGGAGGAGGCAGTTCTTC
clone size: NA; J gene: TRBJ1-2; D gene: TRBD1; V gene: TRBV2; CDR3 protein: CASSLRQGEDYYSSYGYTF; CDR3 DNA: TGTGCCAGCAGCCTGAGACAGGGGGAAGACTATTATTCGTCCTATGGCTACACCTTC
clone size: NA; J gene: TRBJ1-1; D gene: NA; V gene: TRBV5-5; CDR3 protein: CASSWGGGYTEAFF; CDR3 DNA: TGTGCCAGCAGCTGGGGGGGAGGCTACACTGAAGCTTTCTTT
clone size: NA; J gene: TRBJ2-1; D gene: TRBD2; V gene: TRBV25-1; CDR3 protein: CASSEGGTSKQFF; CDR3 DNA: TGTGCCAGCAGTGAGGGCGGGACTAGTAAGCAGTTCTTC
clone size: NA; J gene: TRBJ2-1; D gene: TRBD1; V gene: TRBV7-2; CDR3 protein: CASSLVGQGWYEQFF; CDR3 DNA: TGTGCCAGCAGCTTAGTCGGACAGGGCTGGTATGAGCAGTTCTTC
clone size: NA; J gene: TRBJ1-1; D gene: NA; V gene: TRBV7-2; CDR3 protein: CASSAQVDTEAFF; CDR3 DNA: TGTGCCAGCAGCGCTCAGGTTGACACTGAAGCTTTCTTT
clone size: NA; J gene: TRBJ2-1; D gene: NA; V gene: TRBV10-3; CDR3 protein: CAISKRDEQFF; CDR3 DNA: TGTGCCATCAGTAAGCGGGATGAGCAGTTCTTC
clone size: NA; J gene: TRBJ2-7; D gene: TRBD2; V gene: TRBV9; CDR3 protein: CASSESGTSAYEQYF; CDR3 DNA: TGTGCCAGCAGCGAATCCGGGACTAGCGCCTACGAGCAGTACTTC
clone size: NA; J gene: TRBJ2-1; D gene: NA; V gene: TRBV11-3; CDR3 protein: CASSLGIGGNVANEQFF; CDR3 DNA: TGTGCCAGCAGCTTGGGGATTGGAGGGAATGTTGCCAATGAGCAGTTCTTC
clone size: NA; J gene: TRBJ2-5; D gene: TRBD1; V gene: TRBV19; CDR3 protein: CASTGSTGSGLRETQYF; CDR3 DNA: TGTGCCAGTACGGGATCGACAGGGTCGGGTTTACGAGAGACCCAGTACTTC
clone size: NA; J gene: TRBJ2-3; D gene: TRBD2; V gene: TRBV19; CDR3 protein: CASSIRTSGDLDTQYF; CDR3 DNA: TGTGCCAGTAGTATCCGGACTAGCGGGGATTTAGATACGCAGTATTTT
clone size: few; J gene: TRBJ2-7; D gene: NA; V gene: TRBV19; CDR3 protein: CAIPTAVKTGRPYEQYF; CDR3 DNA: TGTGCCATCCCTACTGCGGTTAAAACAGGAAGACCCTACGAGCAGTACTTC
clone size: once; J gene: TRBJ2-7; D gene: NA; V gene: TRBV27; CDR3 protein: CASSSIGPTSYEQYF; CDR3 DNA: TGTGCCAGCAGTTCCATTGGACCCACCTCCTACGAGCAGTACTTC
clone size: few; J gene: TRBJ1-5; D gene: NA; V gene: TRBV15; CDR3 protein: CATSLNEAQHF; CDR3 DNA: TGTGCCACCAGCCTAAATGAGGCCCAGCATTTT
clone size: large; J gene: TRBJ2-2; D gene: NA; V gene: TRBV7-6; CDR3 protein: CASRSGPWETGELFF; CDR3 DNA: TGTGCCAGCAGATCGGGGCCATGGGAGACCGGGGAGCTGTTTTTT
clone size: NA; J gene: TRBJ2-5; D gene: TRBD1; V gene: TRBV4-1; CDR3 protein: CASSQGTGGGETQYF; CDR3 DNA: TGCGCCAGCAGCCAAGGGACAGGGGGCGGTGAGACCCAGTACTTC
clone size: NA; J gene: TRBJ2-3; D gene: TRBD2; V gene: TRBV2; CDR3 protein: CASGREAGIDTQYF; CDR3 DNA: TGTGCCAGCGGGAGGGAAGCGGGAATAGATACGCAGTATTTT
clone size: NA; J gene: TRBJ2-2; D gene: NA; V gene: TRBV9; CDR3 protein: CASSTGTANTGELFF; CDR3 DNA: TGTGCCAGCAGCACGGGGACGGCGAACACCGGGGAGCTGTTTTTT
clone size: NA; J gene: TRBJ1-5; D gene: TRBD1; V gene: TRBV6-6; CDR3 protein: CASSSTGAFNQPQHF; CDR3 DNA: TGTGCCAGCAGTTCGACAGGGGCGTTCAATCAGCCCCAGCATTTT
clone size: NA; J gene: TRBJ2-7; D gene: NA; V gene: TRBV7-9; CDR3 protein: CASSLGSYEQYF; CDR3 DNA: TGTGCCAGCAGCTTAGGCTCCTACGAGCAGTACTTC
clone size: NA; J gene: TRBJ1-1; D gene: TRBD1; V gene: TRBV5-1; CDR3 protein: CASSVQGPPDEAFF; CDR3 DNA: TGCGCCAGCAGCGTACAGGGGCCACCTGATGAAGCTTTCTTT
clone size: NA; J gene: TRBJ2-4; D gene: NA; V gene: TRBV19; CDR3 protein: CASSIVGGRNIQYF; CDR3 DNA: TGTGCCAGTAGTATAGTCGGCGGGCGGAACATTCAGTACTTC
clone size: few; J gene: TRBJ1-1; D gene: TRBD1; V gene: TRBV9; CDR3 protein: CASSVGGGGIEAFF; CDR3 DNA: TGTGCCAGCAGCGTAGGGGGAGGGGGCATTGAAGCTTTCTTT
clone size: NA; J gene: TRBJ2-7; D gene: TRBD1; V gene: TRBV7-9; CDR3 protein: CASSLEQGASEQYF; CDR3 DNA: TGTGCCAGCAGCTTAGAACAGGGGGCAAGTGAGCAGTACTTC
clone size: NA; J gene: TRBJ2-2; D gene: NA; V gene: TRBV7-3; CDR3 protein: CASSPAPTSTGELFF; CDR3 DNA: TGTGCCAGCAGCCCCGCCCCTACTAGCACCGGGGAGCTGTTTTTT
clone size: NA; J gene: TRBJ2-7; D gene: TRBD2; V gene: TRBV27; CDR3 protein: CASSPGLAGGAYEQYF; CDR3 DNA: TGTGCCAGCAGCCCCGGACTAGCGGGAGGTGCATACGAGCAGTACTTC
clone size: NA; J gene: TRBJ2-3; D gene: NA; V gene: TRBV19; CDR3 protein: CASSLYQNTDTQYF; CDR3 DNA: TGTGCCAGTAGTCTGTACCAAAACACAGATACGCAGTATTTT
clone size: NA; J gene: TRBJ2-3; D gene: NA; V gene: TRBV5-1; CDR3 protein: CASSLAVDTVSTDTQYF; CDR3 DNA: TGCGCCAGCAGCTTGGCCGTAGATACAGTTAGCACAGATACGCAGTATTTT
clone size: NA; J gene: TRBJ2-5; D gene: NA; V gene: TRBV9; CDR3 protein: CASSVVVGETQYF; CDR3 DNA: TGTGCCAGCAGCGTAGTGGTCGGGGAGACCCAGTACTTC
clone size: once; J gene: TRBJ2-7; D gene: NA; V gene: TRBV19; CDR3 protein: CATASYEQYF; CDR3 DNA: TGTGCCACCGCCTCCTACGAGCAGTACTTC
clone size: NA; J gene: TRBJ2-1; D gene: NA; V gene: TRBV7-9; CDR3 protein: CASSLQGTAYNEQFF; CDR3 DNA: TGTGCCAGCAGCTTACAGGGGACGGCTTACAATGAGCAGTTCTTC
clone size: few; J gene: TRBJ1-2; D gene: NA; V gene: TRBV5-6; CDR3 protein: CASSLGGANYGYTF; CDR3 DNA: TGTGCCAGCAGCTTGGGCGGAGCTAACTATGGCTACACCTTC
clone size: NA; J gene: TRBJ2-1; D gene: TRBD2; V gene: TRBV7-9; CDR3 protein: CASSLSGRSQFF; CDR3 DNA: TGTGCCAGCAGCCTAAGCGGGAGATCGCAGTTCTTC
clone size: NA; J gene: TRBJ2-1; D gene: NA; V gene: TRBV19; CDR3 protein: CASSDVVGEHEQFF; CDR3 DNA: TGTGCCAGTAGTGACGTTGTAGGGGAGCATGAGCAGTTCTTC
clone size: NA; J gene: TRBJ1-1; D gene: TRBD1; V gene: TRBV5-1; CDR3 protein: CASSKTGREEAFF; CDR3 DNA: TGCGCCAGTTCTAAGACAGGGAGAGAGGAAGCTTTCTTT
clone size: NA; J gene: TRBJ2-7; D gene: NA; V gene: TRBV23-1; CDR3 protein: CASSQIWQGGFYEQYF; CDR3 DNA: TGCGCCAGCAGTCAAATATGGCAGGGGGGATTTTACGAGCAGTACTTC
clone size: NA; J gene: TRBJ1-1; D gene: NA; V gene: TRBV2; CDR3 protein: CASSGEMNTEAFF; CDR3 DNA: TGTGCCAGCAGTGGGGAGATGAACACTGAAGCTTTCTTT
clone size: NA; J gene: TRBJ2-1; D gene: NA; V gene: TRBV4-1; CDR3 protein: CASSQDPLGEQFF; CDR3 DNA: TGCGCCAGCAGCCAAGACCCCTTGGGTGAGCAGTTCTTC
clone size: NA; J gene: TRBJ2-1; D gene: NA; V gene: TRBV7-6; CDR3 protein: CASSFRGETVNEQFF; CDR3 DNA: TGTGCCAGCAGCTTCAGGGGGGAGACCGTCAATGAGCAGTTCTTC
clone size: NA; J gene: TRBJ1-1; D gene: NA; V gene: TRBV6-1; CDR3 protein: CASSVIGSLDGAFF; CDR3 DNA: TGTGCCAGCAGTGTAATAGGATCTCTCGACGGAGCTTTCTTT
clone size: few; J gene: TRBJ2-7; D gene: TRBD1; V gene: TRBV6-5; CDR3 protein: CASSRDRGYEQYF; CDR3 DNA: TGTGCCAGCAGTCGGGACAGGGGTTACGAGCAGTACTTC